What follows are 19 T cell receptor beta chains derived from one specimen sequenced in a study of T cells in Graves' hyperthyroidism and ophthalmopathy. Amplified TCR beta CDR3 regions came from RNA transcripts. The study used the HTBI primer set for a first-round RT-PCR of the TCR CDR3. TCRdb reprocessed the multiplex PCR reads via MiXCR and lists one record per CDR3 protein. The sample contains about 420,000 distinct CDR3 sequences, 15% to 18% of which appear only once. The material sequenced was blood. These receptors were taken from a woman aged 18-29 years with Graves' hyperthyroidism.

The J gene is TRBJ1-4, the V gene TRBV6-2 or TRBV6-3; 7 bases map to TRBD1. Trimming at V came to 5 bases and at J to 4 bases, leaving 4 bases not matched to a gene. The CDR3 is 14 residues long. CDR1 MNHEY and CDR2 SVGEGT come from the germline V gene. The DNA for the CDR3 is TGTGCCAGCAGTCGACAGGGCCTTAATGAAAAACTGTTTTTT. It codes for CASSRQGLNEKLFF.

This clonotype has at least ten counts. CDR3 DNA: TGCAGTGCTAGAGGTTTACGGGGGGGATCCTACGAGCAGTACTTC. As protein: CSARGLRGGSYEQYF. This sequence joins TRBV20-1 and TRBJ2-7; 8 bases fit TRBD2. Trimming removed 1 base from V and 1 base from J; junction bases left unmatched: 6. The CDR3 extends over 15 amino acids. The germline V gene encodes CDR1 DFQATT and CDR2 SNEGSKA (reference sequence).

In its sample, this clonotype was seen many times. The chain couples TRBV5-1 to TRBJ2-3; no definite D call. The V end lost 2 bases, the J end lost 1 base, and 8 bases lay between the germline ends. The germline V gene encodes CDR1 SGHRS and CDR2 YFSETQ. The CDR3 sequence is 14 residues long. CDR3 sequence (DNA): TGCGCCAGCAGCTTCGGAGTCGGCACAGATACGCAGTATTTT. Amino acids: CASSFGVGTDTQYF.

The sample holds many counts of this clonotype. The V call is TRBV6-2 or TRBV6-3, the J call TRBJ2-7, with 8 bases aligning to TRBD2. Germline lookup yields CDR1 MNHEY and CDR2 SVGEGT. This CDR3 has 15 amino acids. Trimming at V came to 5 bases and at J to 4 bases, leaving 10 bases not matched to a gene. The CDR3 nucleotides are TGTGCCAGCAGTCCCCTCGGGGGGGCCTCATACGAGCAGTACTTC. Translation gives CASSPLGGASYEQYF.

This clonotype occurred a few times. This clone may be a read error of a much larger clone one base away. The genes are TRBV12-3 or TRBV12-4 and TRBJ2-3; D is possibly TRBD1 or TRBD2 (5 bases each). This CDR3 has 14 residues. The CDR3 loop is CASSGTDSTDTRYF. As DNA, the CDR3 is TGTGCCAGCAGTGGGACGGATAGCACAGATACGCGGTATTTT.

This clonotype was observed many times. The chain recombines TRBV7-9 with TRBJ1-5, with D unclear. The CDR3 has 13 residues. V lost 2 bases and J 5 bases, leaving 7 bases between the germline ends. Germline-derived CDR1 and CDR2 are SEHNR and FQNEAQ (reference sequence). The CDR3 DNA is TGTGCCAGCAGCTTAATTGCCGATCAGCCCCAGCATTTT. The encoded protein is CASSLIADQPQHF.

In its sample, this clonotype was seen many times. V and J are TRBV20-1 and TRBJ2-5, with D perhaps being TRBD1 or TRBD2 (6 bases each). V lost 3 bases and J 5 bases, leaving 16 bases between the germline ends. The CDR3 is made up of 14 amino acids. CDR1 is DFQATT and CDR2 is SNEGSKA in the germline V gene (reference sequence). The CDR3 protein is CSASGGRAKETQYF. As DNA, the CDR3 is TGCAGTGCTAGCGGGGGCAGGGCAAAGGAGACCCAGTACTTC.

The rearrangement uses TRBV12-3 or TRBV12-4 and TRBJ2-5, with 13 positions matching TRBD2. The junction had 4 bases not matched to a gene; V was cut back by 9 bases and J by 3 bases. The CDR3 consists of 14 residues. CDR3 coding DNA: TGTGCCAGGGGACTAGCGGGGAGGGAAGAGACCCAGTACTTC. As protein: CARGLAGREETQYF.

The chain combines TRBV20-1 with TRBJ1-4; 7 bases line up with TRBD1. J was trimmed by 4 bases and V by 6 bases; bases with no gene match: 8. Germline V gene sequence: CDR1 DFQATT, CDR2 SNEGSKA (reference sequence). The CDR3 consists of 14 residues. CDR3 region: CSAAGQSNNEKLFF. In nucleotides, the CDR3 is TGCAGTGCCGCGGGACAGAGTAATAATGAAAAACTGTTTTTT.

This clonotype was counted only a few times. This rearrangement joins TRBV27 to TRBJ2-2; D perhaps matches TRBD1 (5 bases). Deletions cut 2 bases from V and 4 bases from J, with 8 bases between. Germline V gives CDR1 MNHEY, CDR2 SMNVEV (reference sequence). The CDR3 contains 14 residues. CDR3 sequence: CASSLQGSTGELFF. The CDR3 region has the DNA TGTGCCAGCAGTTTACAGGGAAGCACCGGGGAGCTGTTTTTT.

V usage is TRBV19 and J usage is TRBJ2-7; 10 nucleotides align to TRBD1. The CDR3 loop spans 14 amino acids. V lost 5 bases to trimming and J lost 7 bases; unmatched junction nucleotides: 8. Germline values: CDR1 LNHDA, CDR2 SQIVND (reference sequence). The CDR3 nucleotides read TGTGCCAGTAGTCCGACCGGGACAGGGGTAGAGCAGTACTTC. Translation gives CASSPTGTGVEQYF.

This sequence joins TRBV12-3 or TRBV12-4 and TRBJ1-1; 8 bases are a match to TRBD1. Unmatched junction bases numbered 6, after V lost 6 bases and J lost 3 bases. This CDR3 has 14 amino acids. The CDR3 DNA is TGTGCCAGCAGCAACGGACAGGGACACACTGAAGCTTTCTTT. It yields the protein CASSNGQGHTEAFF.

V gene TRBV10-3 combines with J gene TRBJ1-1, with TRBD1 matching 11 bases. The CDR3 runs to 14 residues. Looked up from germline, CDR1 is ENHRY and CDR2 is SYGVKD. The junction had 6 bases not matched to a gene; V was cut back by 5 bases and J by 7 bases. CDR3 nucleotides: TGTGCCATCAGTTTGGACAGGGGGCTAAGTGAAGCTTTCTTT. It codes for CAISLDRGLSEAFF.

This clonotype has ten or more counts. The V and J genes are TRBV7-9 and TRBJ2-7, with D perhaps TRBD1 (5 bases). Germline CDR1 reads SEHNR; CDR2 reads FQNEAQ (reference sequence). The CDR3 contains 12 residues. Trimming pared 4 bases from V and 5 bases from J, leaving 9 bases between. The CDR3 here is CASSSRGDEQYF. The CDR3, as DNA: TGTGCCAGCAGCTCTAGGGGTGACGAGCAGTACTTC.

Ten or more counts support this clonotype. The chain carries TRBV3-1 and TRBJ1-2; D remains ambiguous. V gave up 3 bases and J gave up 7 bases, with 15 bases separating them. The CDR3 consists of 14 residues. CDR1 LGHDT and CDR2 YNNKEL come from the germline V gene (reference sequence). For the CDR3, the DNA is TGTGCCAGCAGCCACGACTCCTTCGGAGGTGGCTACACCTTC. Residues: CASSHDSFGGGYTF. Based on the CDR3 plus reference TRBV3-1 and TRBJ1-2, the full variable domain is DTAVSQTPKYLVTQMGNDKSIKCEQNLGHDTMYWYKQDSKKFLKIMFSYNNKELIINETVPNRFSPKSPDKAHLNLHINSLELGDSAVYFCASSHDSFGGGYTFGSGTRLTVV.

This clonotype appeared many times. The V gene is TRBV20-1, the J gene TRBJ1-1; 7 nucleotides line up with TRBD1. The length of the CDR3 is 15 residues. CDR1 DFQATT and CDR2 SNEGSKA come from the germline V gene (reference sequence). V gave up 0 bases and J gave up 4 bases; unmatched junction bases: 8. The CDR3 sequence: CSARDLYRGSTEAFF. The CDR3 region has the DNA TGCAGTGCTAGAGATCTATACAGGGGTTCCACTGAAGCTTTCTTT.

This clonotype was observed at least ten times. The CDR3 sequence: CASSFGSYSYNSPLHF. As DNA, the CDR3 is TGTGCCAGCAGTTTCGGAAGCTACTCCTATAATTCACCCCTCCACTTT. The chain employs TRBV28 and TRBJ1-6, with D hard to call. The CDR3 contains 16 residues. CDR1 MDHEN and CDR2 SYDVKM come from the germline V gene. V lost 3 bases, J lost 0 bases, and 9 bases lay in between.

This clonotype showed up many times. This chain uses TRBV6-5 with TRBJ1-5; no clear D gene. Trimming shortened V by 3 bases and J by 0 bases, and 9 bases separated the two germline ends. The CDR3 is made up of 15 amino acids. Germline CDR1 MNHEY, CDR2 SVGAGI. For the CDR3, the DNA is TGTGCCAGCAGTTATACGGGATATAGCAATCAGCCCCAGCATTTT. It is translated as CASSYTGYSNQPQHF.

This clonotype was recorded a few times. V is TRBV20-1 and J is TRBJ2-2; D perhaps matches TRBD2 (7 bases). CDR3 length equals 14 residues. Germline V CDR1 and CDR2: DFQATT, SNEGSKA (reference sequence). V was pared by 6 bases and J by 2 bases, with 13 bases between. The CDR3 nucleotides read TGCAGTGCAGGGGGACTACAAAACACCGGGGAGCTGTTTTTT. It codes for CSAGGLQNTGELFF.